A selection of T cell receptor beta chains follows, all from one sample in a study of response to subunit inactivated influenza vaccine. TCRdb called the RT-PCR reads again in MiXCR, with one record for every CDR3 protein. The table lists around 580,000 distinct CDR3 sequences, 12% to 15% of them singletons. The sequenced sample was PBMCs from blood, obtained about 11 days after vaccination. The receptors were gathered from a man aged 50 to 60 who received an inactivated influenza vaccine. CDR3s include the opening cysteine and the closing phenylalanine or tryptophan. The D gene is left open where the match is weak. Clone sizes are given selectively: once, few, many, or a class where the clone is expanded.

v_call	d_call	j_call	clone_size	cdr3_nt	cdr3_aa
TRBV12-3/TRBV12-4	-	TRBJ2-7	-	TGTGCCAGCAGGCCTAATCTCGGCTACGAGCAGTACTTC	CASRPNLGYEQYF
TRBV3-1	TRBD2	TRBJ2-2	few	TGTGCCAGCAGCGGGACTAGCGGGACCAACACCGGGGAGCTGTTTTTT	CASSGTSGTNTGELFF
TRBV4-1	-	TRBJ2-1	-	TGCGCCAGCAGCCAAAGGGGCAACAATGAGCAGTTCTTC	CASSQRGNNEQFF
TRBV6-6	-	TRBJ1-4	-	TGTGCCAGCAGAGTGCCCAATGAAAAACTGTTTTTT	CASRVPNEKLFF
TRBV11-1	-	TRBJ2-1	-	TGTGCCAGCAGCCTCCCTACTCTCCGGGGGGCACCCTACAATGAGCAGTTCTTC	CASSLPTLRGAPYNEQFF
TRBV24-1	-	TRBJ2-1	-	TGTGCCACCAGTGATCCCGGACAGACTGACTACAATGAGCAGTTCTTC	CATSDPGQTDYNEQFF
TRBV12-3/TRBV12-4	-	TRBJ1-2	few	TGTGCCAGCAGGCGACTGGAAGACTATGGCTACACCTTC	CASRRLEDYGYTF
TRBV4-3	-	TRBJ2-2	-	TGCGCCAGCAGCCAAGGGTATCGCAGGCCCCCCGGGGGCACCGGGGAGCTGTTTTTT	CASSQGYRRPPGGTGELFF
TRBV12-3/TRBV12-4	-	TRBJ2-7	many	TGTGCCAGCTCCTATTGGGGTCCTGGGGGCTACGAGCAGTACTTC	CASSYWGPGGYEQYF
TRBV3-1	TRBD2	TRBJ2-1	-	TGTGCCAGCAGCCCAATAGCGGGGGGGCTCGATGAGCAGTTCTTC	CASSPIAGGLDEQFF
TRBV20-1	-	TRBJ1-6	few	TGCAGTGCTCAGAGGGCCCAGGGATCCTATAATTCACCCCTCCACTTT	CSAQRAQGSYNSPLHF
TRBV12-3/TRBV12-4	TRBD1	TRBJ2-5	-	TGTGCCAGCAGGTGGGACAGCCAAGAGACCCAGTACTTC	CASRWDSQETQYF
TRBV5-1	-	TRBJ1-6	-	TGCGCCAGCAGCTTGGCCGGGATCCAGATCGGTTCACCCCTCCACTTT	CASSLAGIQIGSPLHF
TRBV3-1	TRBD1	TRBJ2-7	-	TGTGCCAGCAGCGGTAGGGACAGGGTTGTCGACGAGCAGTACTTC	CASSGRDRVVDEQYF
TRBV18	-	TRBJ1-1	-	TGTGCCAGCTCACCCTGGGGGGTGAACACTGAAGCTTTCTTT	CASSPWGVNTEAFF
TRBV7-2	TRBD1	TRBJ2-5	few	TGTGCCAGCAGCTCCCAGGGACAGCCCGGCGAGACCCAGTACTTC	CASSSQGQPGETQYF
TRBV12-3/TRBV12-4	TRBD1	TRBJ2-7	-	TGTGCCAGCAGATTGACAGGGGGCTATTTCTCCTACGAGCAGTACTTC	CASRLTGGYFSYEQYF
TRBV7-9	TRBD2	TRBJ2-5	-	TGTGCCAGCAGAGGCCGGCCCGGGACTAGCGGCCAAGAGACCCAGTACTTC	CASRGRPGTSGQETQYF
TRBV15	TRBD1	TRBJ2-1	-	TGTGCCACCAGCAGAGACACGGGGACAGGCGAGCAGTTCTTC	CATSRDTGTGEQFF
TRBV6-2/TRBV6-3	-	TRBJ2-7	few	TGTGCCAGCAGTTCCCGACTACCGAGTTCCTACGAGCAGTACTTC	CASSSRLPSSYEQYF
TRBV11-1	-	TRBJ2-3	-	TGTGCCAGCAGAGACCGCCGCACAGATACGCAGTATTTT	CASRDRRTDTQYF
TRBV5-1	TRBD1	TRBJ1-1	many	TGCGCCAGCAGCGGTAGGACAGGAGGCGACACTGAAGCTTTCTTT	CASSGRTGGDTEAFF
TRBV20-1	-	TRBJ2-7	many	TGCAGTGCTAGTCCCCGCGCGGTGAGCTCCTACGAGCAGTACTTC	CSASPRAVSSYEQYF
TRBV11-2	TRBD1	TRBJ2-7	few	TGTGCCAGCAGCACGCCGGGACAGGGGGCCTATGAGCAGTACTTC	CASSTPGQGAYEQYF
TRBV3-1	TRBD1	TRBJ2-7	few	TGTGCCAGCAGCTTACAGCGGACAGGGGTCTACGAGCAGTACTTC	CASSLQRTGVYEQYF
TRBV2	-	TRBJ2-3	few	TGTGCCAGCAGTGATGCCCAGAAGCCCGATACGCAGTATTTT	CASSDAQKPDTQYF
TRBV6-1	TRBD2	TRBJ2-1	few	TGTGCCAGCAGGCCGCTAGCGGGGTACTCCTACAATGAGCAGTTCTTC	CASRPLAGYSYNEQFF
TRBV5-1	-	TRBJ2-2	many	TGCGCCAGCAGCCCCGGGACGAGGGACACCGGGGAGCTGTTTTTT	CASSPGTRDTGELFF
TRBV13	TRBD1	TRBJ2-7	few	TGTGCCAGCAGCTTAGCGGGGACAGGGTACTACGAGCAGTACTTC	CASSLAGTGYYEQYF
TRBV12-3/TRBV12-4	-	TRBJ2-7	-	TGTGCCAGCAGCCGGGACATCATGGGGCAGTACTTC	CASSRDIMGQYF
TRBV12-3/TRBV12-4	-	TRBJ1-2	-	TGTGCCAGCAGCCTGGACAGTTTTGGCTACACCTTC	CASSLDSFGYTF
TRBV4-1	TRBD1	TRBJ2-7	-	TGCGCCAGCAGCCAAGTCCCGGGACAGGGGTTCTACGAGCAGTACTTC	CASSQVPGQGFYEQYF
TRBV20-1	TRBD1	TRBJ2-3	few	TGCAGTGCTCCAAGCAGGGGGAGAAGGGTTACGCAGTATTTT	CSAPSRGRRVTQYF
TRBV29-1	TRBD1	TRBJ2-5	many	TGCAGCGTTGAAGGGACAGGGCGCGGAGAGACCCAGTACTTC	CSVEGTGRGETQYF
TRBV2	TRBD2	TRBJ2-7	few	TGTGCCAGCAGTGATACAGGCGGGAGTCACTACGAGCAGTACTTC	CASSDTGGSHYEQYF
TRBV4-1	-	TRBJ2-5	-	TGCGCCAGCAGCCAAGGGGGGACTTCCCGGGGAGAGACCCAGTACTTC	CASSQGGTSRGETQYF
TRBV12-3/TRBV12-4	-	TRBJ1-1	many	TGTGCCAGCAGCTTAGGCGGGGGCACTGAAGCTTTCTTT	CASSLGGGTEAFF
TRBV6-2/TRBV6-3	-	TRBJ2-7	-	TGTGCCAGCAGTTATGTACAGGGAACCTACGAGCAGTACTTC	CASSYVQGTYEQYF
TRBV6-2/TRBV6-3	TRBD1	TRBJ2-2	-	TGTGCCAGCAGTCCGACAGGGGCCCGGGAGCTGTTTTTT	CASSPTGARELFF
TRBV9	-	TRBJ1-2	-	TGTGCCAGCAGCATTGCCGGACGCCCGACCTATGGCTACACCTTC	CASSIAGRPTYGYTF
TRBV4-2	TRBD2	TRBJ2-3	few	TGTGCCAGCAGCCCCCCCCGGCGGGAGGGCACAGATACGCAGTATTTT	CASSPPRREGTDTQYF
TRBV28	TRBD1	TRBJ1-5	-	TGTGCCAGCAGAAAAAACAGGGGCATTTATAGCAATCAGCCCCAGCATTTT	CASRKNRGIYSNQPQHF
TRBV12-3/TRBV12-4	-	TRBJ2-1	few	TGTGCCAGCAGCCTAGGTTTCGGGGGGCGGAATGAGCAGTTCTTC	CASSLGFGGRNEQFF
TRBV9	TRBD1	TRBJ2-2	-	TGTGCCAGCAGCGGACTACAGGGGGTCAACACCGGGGAGCTGTTTTTT	CASSGLQGVNTGELFF
TRBV5-1	TRBD1	TRBJ2-7	-	TGCGTCAGCAGCTTGGCCGGGACAGGGACTTACGAGCAGTACTTC	CVSSLAGTGTYEQYF
TRBV20-1	-	TRBJ1-6	-	TGCAGTGCTAGAGTAGAAGCAGGGTCGTCACCCCTCCACTTT	CSARVEAGSSPLHF
TRBV7-8	-	TRBJ2-1	many	TGTGCCAGCAGCCCTGCGCGGTACAATGAGCAGTTCTTC	CASSPARYNEQFF
TRBV28	TRBD2	TRBJ2-7	few	TGTGCCAGCAGGGAGCGGGGGGTCCCCGTGGGCGAGCAGTACTTC	CASRERGVPVGEQYF
TRBV27	TRBD2	TRBJ2-1	-	TGTGCCAGCAGTTCACTGACTAGCGGGGTCAGTGAGCAGTTCTTC	CASSSLTSGVSEQFF
TRBV27	TRBD2	TRBJ2-5	many	TGTGCCAGCAGTCGACTAGCGGGGGGTCGAGAGACCCAGTACTTC	CASSRLAGGRETQYF
TRBV7-2	-	TRBJ2-3	many	TGTGCCAGCAGCTTAGGCACAGAAACAGATACGCAGTATTTT	CASSLGTETDTQYF
TRBV5-1	TRBD2	TRBJ2-3	few	TGCGCCAGCAGCTTGGTGCCTAGCGGGAGAGAGACAGATACGCAGTATTTT	CASSLVPSGRETDTQYF
TRBV6-1	TRBD2	TRBJ2-3	many	TGTGCCAGCAGTCCCTGGACGGGAGGGGATACGCAGTATTTT	CASSPWTGGDTQYF
TRBV7-9	-	TRBJ2-1	-	TGTGCCGCCCAACACGATTACAATGAGCAGTTCTTC	CAAQHDYNEQFF
TRBV7-2	TRBD2	TRBJ2-1	few	TGTGCCAGCAGCTTAGCTAGCGGGGGGGCAGTCTACAATGAGCAGTTCTTC	CASSLASGGAVYNEQFF
TRBV5-5	-	TRBJ1-5	many	TGTGCCAGCAGCTTGGCGGAGTATCAGCCCCAGCATTTT	CASSLAEYQPQHF
TRBV21-1	-	TRBJ1-4	few	TGTGCCAGCAGCCCCCGACCGGGGAGGATGGCTAATGAAAAACTGTTTTTT	CASSPRPGRMANEKLFF
TRBV20-1	-	TRBJ2-1	few	TGCAGTCTGCTGAAAGGCTCCTACAATGAGCAGTTCTTC	CSLLKGSYNEQFF